The rows below give T cell receptor beta chains drawn from one sample of a study of molecular identifiers for immune sequencing clone quantification. TCRdb passed the PCR reads through MiXCR, listing each CDR3 protein once. In the table there are approximately 93,000 distinct CDR3 sequences, about 23% of which are singletons. What was sequenced was naive CD8+ T cells from blood, with Jurkat cell RNA spiked in. All receptors come from a human donor in good health. Some libraries in this study had Jurkat cell RNA spiked in. Each CDR3 is given without its conserved first and last residue. The order of the fields is V gene, J gene, CDR3 protein.

>TRBV27|TRBJ2-7
ASSLSQGTPYEQY
>TRBV7-9|TRBJ2-3
ASLPGTDTQY
>TRBV19|TRBJ2-1
ASRTSGYNEQF
>TRBV6-6|TRBJ2-5
ASRYSPGLAGQAPQY
>TRBV7-9|TRBJ2-3
ASKDRGLRTDTQY
>TRBV29-1|TRBJ2-7
SVRLAVSYEQY
>TRBV25-1|TRBJ2-3
ASSEYTDTQY
>TRBV7-9|TRBJ2-7
ASSARLAKAYEQY
>TRBV19|TRBJ1-5
ASTHGTGGNQPQH
>TRBV19|TRBJ1-2
ASSLTLQGSYGCT
>TRBV20-1|TRBJ1-3
SARIDRSGNTIY
>TRBV2|TRBJ2-3
ASTELPSGGPGDTQY
>TRBV13|TRBJ2-7
ASSFLGGAGYEQY
>TRBV5-6|TRBJ1-1
ASSAGDTEAF
>TRBV19|TRBJ1-2
ASSLLDGGGYT
>TRBV3-1|TRBJ2-5
ASSQAGVVEPQY
>TRBV7-6|TRBJ2-5
ASSFNIREPETQY
>TRBV6-6|TRBJ1-2
ASSPTGGGAGYGYT
>TRBV6-5|TRBJ2-3
ASRAGTSSTDTQY
>TRBV5-8|TRBJ2-1
ASTLSWRYEQF
>TRBV5-1|TRBJ1-2
ASSLEGSYGYT
>TRBV9|TRBJ1-5
ASSVDGGQPQH
>TRBV2|TRBJ1-2
ASSNDRSTNYGYT
>TRBV5-1|TRBJ2-3
ASSLVTGAGETDTQY
>TRBV12-3/TRBV12-4|TRBJ1-1
ASSLGVTEAF
>TRBV12-3/TRBV12-4|TRBJ2-3
ASRQGSDTQY